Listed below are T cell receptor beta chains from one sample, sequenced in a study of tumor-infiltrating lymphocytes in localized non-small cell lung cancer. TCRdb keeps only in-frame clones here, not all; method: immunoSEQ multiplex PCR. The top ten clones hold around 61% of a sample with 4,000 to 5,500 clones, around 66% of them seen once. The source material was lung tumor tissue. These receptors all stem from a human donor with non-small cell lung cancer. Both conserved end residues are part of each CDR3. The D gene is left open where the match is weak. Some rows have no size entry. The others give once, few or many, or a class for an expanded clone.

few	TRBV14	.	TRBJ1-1	CASSPLWDTEAFF	TGTGCCAGCAGTCCTCTCTGGGACACTGAAGCTTTCTTT
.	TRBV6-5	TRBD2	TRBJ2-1	CASSFGSGRLVEQFF	TGTGCCAGCAGTTTTGGTAGCGGGAGGTTAGTTGAGCAGTTCTTC
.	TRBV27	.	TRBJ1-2	CASSFRGAGYGYTF	TGTGCCAGCAGTTTTAGGGGCGCGGGCTATGGCTACACCTTC
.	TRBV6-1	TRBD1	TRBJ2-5	CASKIYRGAETQYF	TGTGCCAGCAAGATTTACAGGGGGGCAGAGACCCAGTACTTC
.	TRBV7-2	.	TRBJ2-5	CASSLGGGTRETQYF	TGTGCCAGCAGCTTAGGTGGAGGGACGAGGGAGACCCAGTACTTC
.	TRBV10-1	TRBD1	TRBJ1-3	CASSAGTGSSGNTIYF	TGCGCCAGCAGTGCCGGGACAGGGAGCTCTGGAAACACCATATATTTT
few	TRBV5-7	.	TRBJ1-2	CASSLGADYGYTF	TGTGCCAGCAGTTTGGGGGCGGACTATGGCTACACCTTC
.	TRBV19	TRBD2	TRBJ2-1	CASSIGPSSGSPYNEQFF	TGTGCCAGTAGTATAGGTCCCTCTAGCGGGAGCCCCTACAATGAGCAGTTCTTC
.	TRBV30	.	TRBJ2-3	CAWRRVGADTQYF	TGTGCCTGGAGACGGGTGGGCGCAGATACGCAGTATTTT
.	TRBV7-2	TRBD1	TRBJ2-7	CASSDSVTGRYEQYF	TGTGCCAGCAGCGATAGTGTGACAGGGCGGTACGAGCAGTACTTC
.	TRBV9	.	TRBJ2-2	CASSVDLTGELFF	TGTGCCAGCAGTGTAGATCTCACCGGGGAGCTGTTTTTT
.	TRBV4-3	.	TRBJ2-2	CASSQVRGAGELFF	TGCGCCAGCAGCCAAGTCAGAGGGGCCGGGGAGCTGTTTTTT
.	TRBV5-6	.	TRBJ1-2	CASSLRGFRGYGYTF	TGTGCCAGCAGCTTGAGGGGTTTCAGGGGCTATGGCTACACCTTC
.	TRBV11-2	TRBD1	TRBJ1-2	CASSVQGDRGYTF	TGTGCCAGCAGCGTACAGGGGGATCGAGGCTACACCTTC
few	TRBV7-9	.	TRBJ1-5	CASSAGGFGQPQHF	TGTGCCAGCAGCGCTGGCGGTTTCGGACAGCCCCAGCATTTT
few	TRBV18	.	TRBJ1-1	CASSPLPGSTEAFF	TGTGCCAGCTCACCACTTCCGGGAAGCACTGAAGCTTTCTTT
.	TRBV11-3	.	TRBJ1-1	CASSRTGAEAFF	TGTGCCAGCAGTCGAACAGGAGCTGAAGCTTTCTTT
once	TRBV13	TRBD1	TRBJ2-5	CASGTAQETQYF	TGTGCCAGCGGGACAGCCCAAGAGACCCAGTACTTC
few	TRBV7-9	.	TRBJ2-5	CASTGFSMEETQYF	TGTGCCAGCACCGGTTTTAGTATGGAAGAGACCCAGTACTTC
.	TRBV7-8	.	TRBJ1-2	CASSLGGLLGGGYTF	TGTGCCAGCAGCTTAGGGGGCCTCTTGGGGGGTGGCTACACCTTC
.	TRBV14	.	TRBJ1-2	CASSQKGPAANYGYTF	TGTGCCAGCAGCCAAAAGGGACCGGCGGCCAACTATGGCTACACCTTC
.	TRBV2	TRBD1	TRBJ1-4	CASTRDRTFEKLFF	TGTGCCAGCACCCGGGACAGAACGTTCGAAAAACTGTTTTTT
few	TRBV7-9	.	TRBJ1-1	CASSRGRSTEAFF	TGTGCCAGCAGCCGGGGGCGGAGTACTGAAGCTTTCTTT
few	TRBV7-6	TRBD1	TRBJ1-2	CASSSAGTGDGYGYTF	TGTGCCAGCAGCTCAGCCGGGACAGGGGACGGCTATGGCTACACCTTC
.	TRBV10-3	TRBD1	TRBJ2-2	CAISGDRDNTGELFF	TGTGCCATCAGTGGAGACAGGGACAACACCGGGGAGCTGTTTTTT
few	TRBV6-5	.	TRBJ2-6	CASSYTQDSGANVLTF	TGTGCCAGCAGTTATACACAGGACTCTGGGGCCAACGTCCTGACTTTC
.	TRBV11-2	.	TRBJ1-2	CASSLSTNGYTF	TGTGCCAGCAGCTTATCAACAAATGGCTACACCTTC
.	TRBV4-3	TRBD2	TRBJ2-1	CASSQDSAGGQNEQFF	TGCGCCAGCAGCCAAGATTCAGCGGGAGGTCAAAATGAGCAGTTCTTC
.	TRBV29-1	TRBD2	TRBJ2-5	CSVTAGGPGTQYF	TGCAGCGTTACAGCGGGGGGGCCTGGGACCCAGTACTTC
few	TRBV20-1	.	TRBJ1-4	CSALRNEKLFF	TGCAGTGCCCTCCGAAATGAAAAACTGTTTTTT
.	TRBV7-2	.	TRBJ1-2	CASSSPGRSYGYTF	TGTGCCAGCAGCTCCCCGGGCCGAAGCTATGGCTACACCTTC
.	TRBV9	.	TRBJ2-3	CASSGLTTVDTQYF	TGTGCCAGCAGCGGACTCACAACGGTGGATACGCAGTATTTT
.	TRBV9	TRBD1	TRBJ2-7	CASSPGQGPYEQYF	TGTGCCAGCAGCCCGGGACAGGGACCCTACGAGCAGTACTTC
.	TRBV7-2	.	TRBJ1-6	CASSFTLSGYSPLHF	TGTGCCAGCAGCTTTACCCTCTCAGGCTATTCACCCCTCCACTTT
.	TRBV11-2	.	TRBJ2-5	CASSLGTKETQYF	TGTGCCAGCAGCTTAGGGACAAAAGAGACCCAGTACTTC
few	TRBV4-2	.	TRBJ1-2	CASSQGNTGMYGYTF	TGTGCCAGCAGCCAGGGTAACACAGGGATGTATGGCTACACCTTC
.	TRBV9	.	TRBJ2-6	CASSSGRPSGANVLTF	TGTGCCAGCAGCTCCGGACGGCCCTCTGGGGCCAACGTCCTGACTTTC
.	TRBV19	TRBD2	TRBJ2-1	CASSRTSGSLGEQFF	TGTGCCAGTAGCCGGACTAGCGGGAGTCTCGGGGAGCAGTTCTTC
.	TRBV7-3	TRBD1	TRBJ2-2	CASSLRDSGTVRTGELFF	TGTGCCAGCAGCTTAAGGGATTCCGGGACAGTACGCACCGGGGAGCTGTTTTTT
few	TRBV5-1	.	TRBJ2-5	CASSLAMSEETQYF	TGCGCCAGCAGCTTGGCTATGTCGGAAGAGACCCAGTACTTC
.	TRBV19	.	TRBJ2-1	CASTLDRSSYNEQFF	TGTGCCAGTACCCTCGACCGGTCCTCCTACAATGAGCAGTTCTTC
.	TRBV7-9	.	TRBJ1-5	CASSLVAGAGNQPQHF	TGTGCCAGCAGCTTAGTGGCTGGGGCGGGCAATCAGCCCCAGCATTTT
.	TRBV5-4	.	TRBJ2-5	CASSPSTGKETQYF	TGTGCCAGCAGCCCCTCGACTGGAAAAGAGACCCAGTACTTC
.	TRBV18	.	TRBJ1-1	CASSPRQKSANTEAFF	TGTGCCAGCTCCCCCCGACAGAAATCAGCGAACACTGAAGCTTTCTTT
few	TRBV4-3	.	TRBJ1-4	CASSQTQVAEELFF	TGCGCCAGCAGCCAAACACAGGTCGCCGAGGAACTGTTTTTT
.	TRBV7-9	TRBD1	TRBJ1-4	CASSSSPWDSRGEKLFF	TGTGCCAGCAGCTCTTCCCCCTGGGACAGCCGGGGGGAAAAACTGTTTTTT
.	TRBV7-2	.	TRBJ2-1	CASSPLANSYNEQFF	TGTGCCAGCAGCCCCCTAGCTAACTCCTACAATGAGCAGTTCTTC
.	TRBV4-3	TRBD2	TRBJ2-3	CASSQDDLAGGADTQYF	TGCGCCAGCAGCCAAGACGATCTAGCGGGGGGGGCAGATACGCAGTATTTT
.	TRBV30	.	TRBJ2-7	CAWTGATEQYF	TGTGCCTGGACGGGGGCGACCGAGCAGTACTTC
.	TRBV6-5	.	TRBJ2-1	CASSYSGPREQFF	TGTGCCAGCAGTTACAGTGGGCCCCGGGAGCAGTTCTTC
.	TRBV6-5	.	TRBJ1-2	CASSYRQGHGYTF	TGTGCCAGCAGTTACCGGCAGGGCCACGGCTACACCTTC
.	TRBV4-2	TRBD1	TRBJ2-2	CASSQGFGTGNTGELFF	TGTGCCAGCAGCCAAGGTTTCGGGACAGGTAACACCGGGGAGCTGTTTTTT
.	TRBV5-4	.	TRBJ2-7	CASSFRGAHEQYF	TGTGCCAGCAGCTTTAGGGGGGCCCACGAGCAGTACTTC
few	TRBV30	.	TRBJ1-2	CAWGPVVNYGYTF	TGTGCCTGGGGCCCGGTTGTTAACTATGGCTACACCTTC
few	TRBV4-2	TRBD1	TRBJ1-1	CASSVTGTGTLTAFF	TGTGCCAGCAGCGTAACCGGGACAGGGACTTTGACAGCTTTCTTT
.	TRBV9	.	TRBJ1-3	CASSTLPGAGNTIYF	TGTGCCAGCAGCACTCTACCCGGTGCTGGAAACACCATATATTTT
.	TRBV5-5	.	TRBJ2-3	CASSYQIGDTQYF	TGTGCCAGCTCGTACCAGATTGGAGATACGCAGTATTTT
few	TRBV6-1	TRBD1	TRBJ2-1	CASSETGGAYNEQFF	TGTGCCAGCAGTGAGACAGGGGGGGCCTACAATGAGCAGTTCTTC
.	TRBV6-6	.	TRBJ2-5	CASSYGELLQETQYF	TGTGCCAGCAGTTACGGAGAGCTCCTCCAAGAGACCCAGTACTTC